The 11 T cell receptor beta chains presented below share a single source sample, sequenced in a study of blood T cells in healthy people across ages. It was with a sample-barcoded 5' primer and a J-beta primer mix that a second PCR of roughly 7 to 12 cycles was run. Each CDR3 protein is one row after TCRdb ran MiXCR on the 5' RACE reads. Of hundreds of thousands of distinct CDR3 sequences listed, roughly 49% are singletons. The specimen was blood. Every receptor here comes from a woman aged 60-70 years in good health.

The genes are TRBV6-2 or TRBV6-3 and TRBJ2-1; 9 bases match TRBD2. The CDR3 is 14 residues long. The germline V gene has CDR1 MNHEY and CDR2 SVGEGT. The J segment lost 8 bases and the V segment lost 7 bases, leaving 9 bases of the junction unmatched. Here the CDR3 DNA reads TGTGCCAGCACGTATGGCGGGAGGGCTCATGAGCAGTTCTTC. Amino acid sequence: CASTYGGRAHEQFF.

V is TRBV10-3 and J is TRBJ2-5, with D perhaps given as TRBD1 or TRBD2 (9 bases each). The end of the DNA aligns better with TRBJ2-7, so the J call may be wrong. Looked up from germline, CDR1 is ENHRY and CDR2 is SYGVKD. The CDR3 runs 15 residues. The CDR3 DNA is TGTGCCACCAGCGGGAGGACAGGGGTATCCTACGAGCAGTACTTC. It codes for CATSGRTGVSYEQYF.

The CDR3 DNA follows: TGTGCCACCTCTAAGCCCTCTAGCGGAGCGGCCTACAATGAGCAGTTCTTC. It translates to CATSKPSSGAAYNEQFF. V and J are TRBV24-1 and TRBJ2-1, with TRBD2 identical over 7 bases. Germline V gene sequence: CDR1 KGHDR, CDR2 SFDVKD. The V and J ends lost 9 bases and 2 bases, in that order; junction bases with no gene match: 15. This CDR3 region has 17 residues.

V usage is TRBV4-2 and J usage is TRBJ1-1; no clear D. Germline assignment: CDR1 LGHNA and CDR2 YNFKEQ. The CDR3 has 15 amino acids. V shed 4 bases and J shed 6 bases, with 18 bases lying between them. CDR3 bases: TGTGCCAGCAGCCCGGGTGGGAATGGGGTGGCTGAAGCTTTCTTT. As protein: CASSPGGNGVAEAFF.

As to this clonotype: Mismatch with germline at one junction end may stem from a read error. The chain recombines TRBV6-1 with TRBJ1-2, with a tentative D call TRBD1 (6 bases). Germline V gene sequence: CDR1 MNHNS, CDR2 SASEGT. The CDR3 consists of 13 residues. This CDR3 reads CACSLETGIGYTF. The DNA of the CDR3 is TGTGCCTGCAGTCTCGAAACAGGGATCGGCTACACCTTC.

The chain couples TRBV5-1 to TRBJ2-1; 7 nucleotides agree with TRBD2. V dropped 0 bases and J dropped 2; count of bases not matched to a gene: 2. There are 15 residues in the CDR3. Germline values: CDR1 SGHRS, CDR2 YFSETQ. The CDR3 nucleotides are TGCGCCAGCAGCTTGGACCTAGCGGCCTACAATGAGCAGTTCTTC. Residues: CASSLDLAAYNEQFF.

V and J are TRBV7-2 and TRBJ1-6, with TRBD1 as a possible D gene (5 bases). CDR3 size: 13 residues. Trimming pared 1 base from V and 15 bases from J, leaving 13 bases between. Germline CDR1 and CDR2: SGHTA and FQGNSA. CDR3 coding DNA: TGTGCCAGCAGCTTAGGGGGCAGCCCACTCCTCCACTTT. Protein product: CASSLGGSPLLHF. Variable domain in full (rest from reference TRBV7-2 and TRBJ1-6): GAGVSQSPSNKVTEKGKDVELRCDPISGHTALYWYRQSLGQGLEFLIYFQGNSAPDKSGLPSDRFSAERTGGSVSTLTIQRTQQEDSAVYLCASSLGGSPLLHFGNGTRLTVT.

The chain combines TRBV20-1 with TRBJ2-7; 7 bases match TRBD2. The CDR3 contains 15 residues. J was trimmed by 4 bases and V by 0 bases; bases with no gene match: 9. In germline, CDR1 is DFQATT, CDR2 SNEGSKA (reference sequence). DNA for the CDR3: TGCAGTGCTAGAGATGCTGCGGGAGTCGAATACGAGCAGTACTTC. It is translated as CSARDAAGVEYEQYF.

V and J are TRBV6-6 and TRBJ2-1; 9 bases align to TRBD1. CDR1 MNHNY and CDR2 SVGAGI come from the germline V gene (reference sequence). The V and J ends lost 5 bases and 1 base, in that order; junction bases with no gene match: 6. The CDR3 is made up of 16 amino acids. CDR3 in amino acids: CASSTKQGASYNEQFF. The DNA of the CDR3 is TGTGCCAGCAGTACGAAACAGGGGGCTTCCTACAATGAGCAGTTCTTC.

CDR3 loop: CASSFGDSDQYF. Here the CDR3 DNA reads TGTGCCAGCAGCTTTGGGGACTCCGACCAGTACTTC. The chain links TRBV7-9 to TRBJ2-7; a possible D gene is TRBD2 (6 bases). The V end was cut by 3 bases, the J end by 10 bases, with 13 bases between. The CDR3 has 12 residues. CDR1 SEHNR and CDR2 FQNEAQ come from the germline V gene (reference sequence).

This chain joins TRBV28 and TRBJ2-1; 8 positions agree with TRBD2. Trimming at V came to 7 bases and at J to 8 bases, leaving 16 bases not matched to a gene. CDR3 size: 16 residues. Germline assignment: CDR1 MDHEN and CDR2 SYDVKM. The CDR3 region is CASIAAGERLGDEQFF. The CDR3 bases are TGTGCCAGCATTGCAGCGGGAGAGAGGCTAGGCGATGAGCAGTTCTTC.